Presented here are 30 T cell receptor beta chains from one specimen sequenced in a study of neurological immune-mediated disorders. TCRdb redid the calling of the 5' RACE reads with MiXCR, one entry per CDR3 protein. This sample has 45,000 to 55,000 distinct CDR3 sequences, with over 4.5% found just once. Sequenced: CD4+ T cells from blood. These receptors were collected from a woman under 30 with multiple sclerosis.

The table lists this clonotype with many counts. The chain employs TRBV6-5 and TRBJ2-5, with D possibly matching TRBD2 (5 bases). The CDR3 runs to 15 residues. Germline V lookup: CDR1 MNHEY, CDR2 SVGAGI. V lost 0 bases to trimming and J lost 5 bases, with 13 bases between them. In DNA form, the CDR3 reads TGTGCCAGCAGTTACTCTGCCGGGGATGGGGAGACCCAGTACTTC. As protein: CASSYSAGDGETQYF.

This clonotype was detected many times. The junction does not match germline at one end; this may be a read error. J is TRBJ1-1 and V is TRBV29-1, with a possible D match to TRBD1 (5 bases). The CDR3 sequence is 12 residues long. Germline loops: CDR1 SQVTM, CDR2 ANQGSEA. The CDR3 spells CRVDRLNTEAFF. In DNA form, the CDR3 reads TGCAGGGTTGACAGACTGAACACTGAAGCTTTCTTT.

This clonotype was seen ten or more times. This chain joins TRBV2 and TRBJ2-7; a weak D match, TRBD1 (5 bases). There are 14 residues in the CDR3. CDR1 is SNHLY and CDR2 is FYNNEI in the germline V gene. Deletions cut 2 bases from V and 6 bases from J, with 14 bases between. CDR3 protein: CASSESRVWSEQYF. CDR3 DNA: TGTGCCAGCAGTGAATCCAGGGTTTGGTCCGAGCAGTACTTC.

This clonotype was detected ten times or more. V is TRBV29-1 and J is TRBJ1-1; D gene uncertain. The CDR3 consists of 13 residues. Germline V lookup: CDR1 SQVTM, CDR2 ANQGSEA. V lost 7 bases and J 0 bases, leaving 12 bases between the germline ends. The CDR3 spells CSARTPMNTEAFF. In nucleotides, the CDR3 is TGCAGCGCCAGAACCCCCATGAACACTGAAGCTTTCTTT.

This clonotype appeared many times. V is TRBV10-3 and J is TRBJ1-2, with TRBD1 matching over 7 bases. Germline trimming cut 3 bases from V and 8 bases from J; bases unmatched to any gene: 6. The CDR3 has 13 residues. Per the germline V gene, CDR1 is ENHRY and CDR2 is SYGVKD. CDR3 sequence: CAISDTGAGGYTF. The CDR3 DNA reads TGTGCCATCAGTGATACAGGGGCTGGGGGCTACACCTTC.

This clonotype came up many times. The gene calls are TRBV6-6 and TRBJ2-3; 9 positions match TRBD2. The CDR3 spans 14 residues. Germline V gives CDR1 MNHNY, CDR2 SVGAGI (reference sequence). Trimming removed 6 bases from V and 1 base from J; junction bases left unmatched: 2. The CDR3 loop is CASRVAGGTDTQYF. The CDR3 DNA sequence: TGTGCCAGCAGAGTAGCGGGAGGCACAGATACGCAGTATTTT.

This clonotype was observed at least ten times. The V call is TRBV2, the J call TRBJ2-7; 7 positions agree with TRBD1. This CDR3 comprises 12 residues. With 6 bases clipped from V and 4 bases from J, the junction kept 3 bases outside the gene matches. CDR1 is SNHLY, CDR2 FYNNEI, per germline. Written as DNA, the CDR3 is TGTGCCAGCAGCCTGACAGGGTACGAGCAGTACTTC. This encodes CASSLTGYEQYF.

This clonotype was picked up many times. This sequence joins TRBV28 and TRBJ2-6; TRBD1 or TRBD2 may be the D gene (7 bases each). The CDR3 consists of 16 residues. V was pared by 7 bases and J by 1 base, with 14 bases between. The germline CDR1 and CDR2 sequences are MDHEN and SYDVKM. CDR3 in amino acids: CASTPQGGSGANVLTF. The CDR3 DNA is TGTGCCAGCACCCCTCAGGGGGGGTCTGGGGCCAACGTCCTGACTTTC.

This clonotype was seen at least ten times. The rearrangement joins TRBV7-2 to TRBJ2-5, with D hard to call. Germline CDR1 is SGHTA and CDR2 is FQGNSA. Between the trimmed V and J ends, which lost 4 bases and 0 bases, there was a span of 9 bases. The CDR3 is 14 amino acids. The CDR3 region has the DNA TGTGCCAGCAGCTCCCGACGGTACCAAGAGACCCAGTACTTC. It specifies CASSSRRYQETQYF. Filled out from reference TRBV7-2 and TRBJ2-5, the complete variable domain reads GAGVSQSPSNKVTEKGKDVELRCDPISGHTALYWYRQSLGQGLEFLIYFQGNSAPDKSGLPSDRFSAERTGGSVSTLTIQRTQQEDSAVYLCASSSRRYQETQYFGPGTRLLVL.

This clonotype was found many times. The chain uses TRBV18 and TRBJ1-1; the D is unclear. Germline V gene data show CDR1 as KGHSH and CDR2 as LQKENI. The germline V and J ends were trimmed by 4 bases and 6 bases, with 12 bases remaining between them. The length of the CDR3 is 13 residues. CDR3 sequence (DNA): TGTGCCAGCTCACTGGTATCGGAGTCTGAAGCTTTCTTT. Translation gives CASSLVSESEAFF.

This clonotype was seen repeatedly, ten times or more. The rearrangement links TRBV2 to TRBJ2-7; either TRBD1 or TRBD2 may supply D (5 bases each). CDR1 and CDR2 (germline): SNHLY, FYNNEI. The germline V and J ends were trimmed by 5 bases and 0 bases, with 11 bases remaining between them. The CDR3 spans 14 residues. CDR3 sequence (DNA): TGTGCCAGCAGTCCGTGGGGGAGCTCCTACGAGCAGTACTTC. Translation gives CASSPWGSSYEQYF.

In its sample, this clonotype was seen many times. The chain uses TRBV20-1 and TRBJ1-5; perhaps TRBD1 as D (5 bases). V shed 6 bases and J shed 10 bases, with 25 bases lying between them. Germline V gene lookup returns CDR1 DFQATT and CDR2 SNEGSKA (reference sequence). CDR3 length: 15 residues. CDR3 in amino acids: CSASPRGSQNSPQHF. In DNA form, the CDR3 reads TGCAGTGCCTCACCCCGGGGCAGCCAAAATAGTCCCCAGCATTTT.

In this sample, this clonotype turned up a few times. This rearrangement joins TRBV10-3 to TRBJ1-3; TRBD1 agrees at 9 bases. The CDR3 loop spans 16 amino acids. From germline, CDR1 is ENHRY and CDR2 SYGVKD. The junction had 5 bases not matched to a gene; V was cut back by 3 bases and J by 2 bases. CDR3 sequence: CAISETGTGTGNTIYF. The CDR3, as DNA: TGTGCCATCAGTGAAACCGGGACAGGGACTGGAAACACCATATATTTT.

This clonotype was recorded at least ten times. V is TRBV20-1 and J is TRBJ1-2; 8 nucleotides match TRBD1. The V gene end was trimmed by 4 bases and the J gene end by 6 bases; junction bases not matched to a gene: 10. The V gene's germline CDR1 is DFQATT and CDR2 SNEGSKA (reference sequence). The CDR3 extends over 14 amino acids. CDR3 in amino acids: CSANDRGPFDGYTF. CDR3 bases: TGCAGTGCTAATGACAGGGGACCCTTTGATGGCTACACCTTC.

This clonotype was detected many times. The chain combines TRBV12-3 or TRBV12-4 with TRBJ2-5, with no clear D. The CDR3 covers 12 residues. Trimming pared 3 bases from V and 3 bases from J, leaving 5 bases between. CDR3 protein: CASSLSEETQYF. In DNA, the CDR3 is TGTGCCAGCAGTTTGAGTGAAGAGACCCAGTACTTC.

V usage is TRBV11-3 and J usage is TRBJ2-5; the D gene could be TRBD1 or TRBD2 (6 bases each). The CDR3 has 13 amino acids. Germline assignment: CDR1 SGHNT and CDR2 YENEEA. Trimming pared 0 bases from V and 7 bases from J, leaving 9 bases between. The CDR3: CASSLDGGSTQYF. For the CDR3, the DNA is TGTGCCAGCAGCTTAGACGGGGGCTCGACCCAGTACTTC. Full variable domain (remainder filled in from reference TRBV11-3 and TRBJ2-5): EAGVVQSPRYKIIEKKQPVAFWCNPISGHNTLYWYLQNLGQGPELLIRYENEEAVDDSQLPKDRFSAERLKGVDSTLKIQPAELGDSAVYLCASSLDGGSTQYFGPGTRLLVL.

This clonotype occurred a few times. The chain recombines TRBV7-9 with TRBJ2-2, with 8 bases that match TRBD2. The CDR3 runs 15 residues. Germline V gene sequence: CDR1 SEHNR, CDR2 FQNEAQ (reference sequence). J was trimmed by 0 bases and V by 5 bases; bases with no gene match: 2. This CDR3 is CASSGSGANTGELFF. The CDR3 bases are TGTGCCAGCAGCGGTAGCGGGGCGAACACCGGGGAGCTGTTTTTT. Supplemented by reference TRBV7-9 and TRBJ2-2, the full variable domain reads DTGVSQNPRHKITKRGQNVTFRCDPISEHNRLYWYRQTLGQGPEFLTYFQNEAQLEKSRLLSDRFSAERPKGSFSTLEIQRTEQGDSAMYLCASSGSGANTGELFFGEGSRLTVL.

This clonotype has at least ten counts. The chain has TRBV10-3 and TRBJ2-2; no firm D call. Germline values: CDR1 ENHRY, CDR2 SYGVKD. Trimming removed 11 bases from V and 2 bases from J, with 12 bases in between. CDR3 length: 13 amino acids. The CDR3, as DNA: TGTGCCGTATCAAAGGAAAACACCGGGGAGCTGTTTTTT. It specifies CAVSKENTGELFF.

The genes are TRBV11-2 and TRBJ1-2, with TRBD1 identical over 7 bases. With V trimmed by 1 base and J by 7 bases, 12 bases remained unmatched. CDR1 SGHAT and CDR2 FQNNGV come from the germline V gene. This CDR3 contains 16 residues. In nucleotides, the CDR3 is TGTGCCAGCAGCTTAGGAGGGGTCAGGGGGGGGCTTGGCTACACCTTC. Translated, it gives CASSLGGVRGGLGYTF.

This clonotype was picked up many times. J is TRBJ1-1 and V is TRBV5-5; D is ambiguous. This CDR3 has 13 amino acids. Per the germline V gene, CDR1 is SGHKS and CDR2 is YYEKEE (reference sequence). Trimming removed 3 bases at V and 1 base at J, with 7 bases between. CDR3 DNA: TGTGCCAGCAGCTCGAACAGGAACACTGAAGCTTTCTTT. The encoded protein is CASSSNRNTEAFF.

This clonotype was recorded many times. The rearrangement links TRBV20-1 to TRBJ2-1; 12 bases fit TRBD2. Germline trimming cut 4 bases from V and 8 bases from J; bases unmatched to any gene: 6. CDR1 and CDR2 from the germline V gene are DFQATT and SNEGSKA (reference sequence). This CDR3 has 14 residues. CDR3 in DNA: TGCAGTGCTACTACTAGCGGGAGGCGGGATGAGCAGTTCTTC. Its translation: CSATTSGRRDEQFF.

This clonotype was recorded many times. The V call is TRBV7-9, the J call TRBJ1-2, with D unresolved. The germline CDR1 and CDR2 sequences are SEHNR and FQNEAQ (reference sequence). The CDR3 has 13 residues. Trimming removed 4 bases from V and 4 bases from J, with 10 bases in between. The chain's CDR3 is CASSSVSSYGYTF. The CDR3, as DNA: TGTGCCAGCAGCTCAGTCAGCAGCTATGGCTACACCTTC.

This clonotype showed up many times. V gene TRBV20-1 combines with J gene TRBJ2-1, with 10 bases identical to TRBD2. Germline-derived CDR1 and CDR2 are DFQATT and SNEGSKA (reference sequence). This CDR3 comprises 17 residues. V shed 0 bases and J 3 bases; nucleotides not matched to a gene: 8. The CDR3 here is CSARDRASGGHYNEQFF. In DNA, the CDR3 is TGCAGTGCTAGAGATAGGGCTAGCGGGGGACACTACAATGAGCAGTTCTTC.

This clonotype was found many times. The chain carries TRBV28 and TRBJ2-5, with D possibly matching TRBD2 (5 bases). This CDR3 contains 13 residues. CDR1 is MDHEN, CDR2 SYDVKM, per germline. The V gene lost 2 bases and the J gene lost 5 bases, with 9 bases spanning the gap. The CDR3 loop is CASSLGGTETQYF. For the CDR3, the DNA is TGTGCCAGCAGTTTAGGAGGAACGGAGACCCAGTACTTC.

This clonotype was recorded many times. The gene calls are TRBV7-2 and TRBJ2-2, with TRBD2 identical over 7 bases. Germline V gene lookup returns CDR1 SGHTA and CDR2 FQGNSA. The CDR3 is 18 amino acids. After removal of 6 bases from V and 0 bases from J, the junction contained 13 bases not matched to a gene. The CDR3 DNA sequence: TGTGCCAGCAGATCACGACAGCCGGGAGGCACGAACACCGGGGAGCTGTTTTTT. Amino acids: CASRSRQPGGTNTGELFF.

The rearrangement uses TRBV11-2 and TRBJ2-3; 9 positions match TRBD2. Germline V gene sequence: CDR1 SGHAT, CDR2 FQNNGV. This CDR3 has 15 residues. V shed 4 bases, J shed 11 bases, and the junction held 13 bases outside the gene matches. Here the CDR3 reads CASSSLGVAGAMQYF. Here the CDR3 DNA reads TGTGCCAGCAGCTCCTTGGGGGTAGCGGGAGCAATGCAGTATTTT. The complete variable domain, with remaining parts taken from reference TRBV11-2 and TRBJ2-3, reads EAGVAQSPRYKIIEKRQSVAFWCNPISGHATLYWYQQILGQGPKLLIQFQNNGVVDDSQLPKDRFSAERLKGVDSTLKIQPAKLEDSAVYLCASSSLGVAGAMQYFGPGTRLTVL.

This clonotype was recorded at least ten times. The chain recombines TRBV10-2 with TRBJ2-7; D is possibly TRBD1 or TRBD2 (6 bases each). The CDR3 runs 12 residues. V was pared by 2 bases and J by 5 bases, with 7 bases between. Germline CDR1 is WSHSY and CDR2 is SAAADI. The CDR3 sequence is CASSERGDEQYV. CDR3 DNA sequence: TGCGCCAGCAGTGAGAGGGGGGACGAGCAGTACGTC.

This clonotype was found many times. A read error is possible here, since a much larger clone lies one base away. The chain carries TRBV6-5 and TRBJ2-5; D might be TRBD2 (5 bases). The CDR3 consists of 15 residues. V lost 0 bases, J lost 5 bases, and 13 bases lay in between. From germline, CDR1 is MNHEY and CDR2 SVGAGI. In DNA, the CDR3 is TGTGCCAGCAGTTACTCTACCGGGGATGGGGAGACCCAGTACTTC. Translation gives CASSYSTGDGETQYF.

This clonotype came up a few times. The chain uses TRBV30 and TRBJ1-1, with 10 bases that match TRBD1. Germline CDR1 GTSNPN, CDR2 SVGIG (reference sequence). The CDR3 covers 12 residues. The CDR3 spells CALDRGLAEAFF. The DNA for the CDR3 is TGTGCTTTAGACAGGGGGCTCGCTGAAGCTTTCTTT.

At least ten counts were recorded for this clonotype. The genes are TRBV5-1 and TRBJ2-1, with TRBD1 matching over 7 bases. This CDR3 spans 17 amino acids. Germline-derived CDR1 and CDR2 are SGHRS and YFSETQ. With 4 bases clipped from V and 8 bases from J, the junction kept 18 bases outside the gene matches. The CDR3 bases are TGCGCCAGCAGCCCGGGGTGGGGCCAGGGGGTACACCATGAGCAGTTCTTC. It codes for CASSPGWGQGVHHEQFF.